This T cell receptor beta chain was identified during a study of Ad26.COV2.S vaccination and SARS-CoV-2 variants (dated by TCRdb to the early 2020s). Study-level background: Vaccine-arm donors were drawn from COV1001, a multicentre, randomized, double-blind, placebo-controlled phase I-IIa trial of Ad26.COV2.S in healthy adults. Ad26.COV2.S was administered intramuscularly at 5 x 10^10 or 1 x 10^11 viral particles, either as a single shot or as two shots given 56 days apart. The specificity and breadth of SARS-CoV-2-reactive T cell receptors after Ad26.COV2.S vaccination were assessed by TCRbeta repertoire sequencing. A total of 32 samples were included in the TCR-sequenced set, comprising about 20 Ad26.COV2.S vaccine recipients, 5 placebo recipients and 8 SARS-CoV-2 convalescent individuals. Participants in the trial were split at random into five groups of five each, receiving low-dose or high-dose Ad26.COV2.S once or twice, or else placebo on both occasions. Blinding of investigators to trial group allocation was maintained during experiments and outcome assessment. The investigation overall reported the following: Vaccine and placebo recipients had similar non-spike TCR breadth, a finding consistent with the vaccine containing only spike. Substantial breadth of spike-specific CD8+ and CD4+ T cell responses was reported after vaccination. The authors noted that the TCR breadth and depth analyses may have underestimated total T cell responses. Ad26.COV2.S recipients had higher spike-specific TCR breadth than placebo recipients (P = 0.0014). The study was not powered to compare responses between vaccine doses or regimens.

The immunoSEQ Assay was used to sequence TCRbeta CDR3 regions. After extraction, genomic DNA underwent amplification by bias-controlled multiplex PCR, followed by high-throughput sequencing. The published analysis was carried out like this. To quantify the absolute abundance of each unique TCRbeta CDR3 region, sequences were collapsed and filtered. Usable DNA was measured by amplifying reference genes present in all nucleated cells, and TCRbeta template counts were normalized to that usable DNA to estimate T cell fraction. Repertoire TCRs were annotated as SARS-CoV-2-specific by exact matching of V gene, CDR3 amino acid sequence and J gene to a known reactive TCR set. MIRA supplied the reference SARS-CoV-2 TCR set, which was filtered for enrichment in COVID-19-positive ImmuneCODE repertoires so that public or cross-reactive TCRs were removed. Based on the MIRA antigens, annotated TCRs were further analysed at the level of specific ORF or position within ORF. Breadth was defined as annotated unique rearrangements over total unique productive rearrangements; depth was the summed frequency of those rearrangements. Group comparisons of TCR breadth used two-sided Wilcoxon rank-sum tests. TCRdb obtained this table from immuneACCESS and retained in-frame rearrangements with V and J assigned. These tables miss some clones; where compared with another copy, unresolved V genes account for less than half of the shortfall, and the remainder is unexplained. D and trimming come from the DNA, and the V and J calls and clone size come from that table. The table for this sample lists approximately 360,000 clones; 83% of them were counted only once. The top ten constitute around 7.3% of the sample.

As concerns this clone: Its antigen remains unidentified. No base-level quality is on record; no much larger clone is a single base apart.

What the treatment or condition label conveys for this sample: about 20 received Ad26.COV2.S at low or high dose, single or two shots; five or six received placebo; per-sample allocation not given. Repertoires of vaccine and placebo recipients were sequenced from samples collected on day 63 after the first injection. In Cohort 1b, some 25 adults aged 18-55 years were enrolled at a single site in Boston, USA, between 29 July and 7 August 2020. Ad26.COV2.S was a replication-incompetent adenovirus type 26 vector expressing a prefusion-stabilized SARS-CoV-2 spike protein from the original Wuhan strain. The sequence was collected from a person aged 18-65 years who received the Ad26.COV2.S COVID-19 vaccine or a placebo. The source material was peripheral blood, sampled in a trial of Ad26.COV2.S vaccine versus placebo.

The DNA sequence is TGTGCCAGTAGTATCCGAAATTACTCCTACGAGCAGTACTTC. This encodes CASSIRNYSYEQYF. The chain links TRBV19 with TRBJ2-7, with the D gene uncertain. V loses 3 bases of germline sequence and J loses 0 bases, and the interval between the two ends is 9 bases. Including cysteine and phenylalanine, the CDR3 has 14 amino acids. Only the CDR3 region is kept as DNA, spanning 42 bases read in frame from base 1. The germline V gene (reference sequence) supplies CDR1 LNHDA and CDR2 SQIVND.